This T cell receptor (beta chain) was observed in a study of blood T cell repertoires in COVID-19. Study overall: Whether acute or convalescent, the COVID-19 samples came from the United States, Italy and Spain. T cells, B-cell-depleted T cells, or PBMCs provided the cDNA or gDNA that served as material.

In the original workflow: Cell counts per sample came from amplifying reference gene primers. Clones were read by immunoSEQ multiplex PCR, and TCRdb kept only the in-frame ones, dropping some. That table is the source of V, J and clone size, and D and trimming were worked out from the DNA. Of approximately 70,000 clones detected, about 81% appear once; the ten largest clones hold roughly 13%. Per the germline V gene, CDR1 is MNHNY and CDR2 is SVGAGI (reference sequence). V was clipped by 6 bases and J by 7 bases; unmatched bases: 6. The CDR3 covers 15 residues. The origin of this receptor is a woman of 80 years or more with acute or convalescent COVID-19. The chain couples TRBV6-6 to TRBJ2-2; 12 bases match TRBD2. The material sequenced was peripheral blood. The CDR3 here is CASRGTSGRIGELFF. The CDR3 coding sequence is TGTGCCAGCAGGGGTACTAGCGGGAGGATCGGGGAGCTGTTTTTT.